The T cell receptor (beta chain) under discussion was sequenced for a study of blood T cell repertoires in COVID-19. As for the study in general: There were acute and convalescent COVID-19 samples, and they came from the United States, Italy and Spain. T cells, B-cell-depleted T cells, or PBMCs supplied cDNA or gDNA.

As processed by the authors: Reference gene primer amplification gave nucleated cell count estimates. The assay was immunoSEQ multiplex PCR, and TCRdb's table has in-frame clones only and misses some. From that table come the V and J calls and clone size; the DNA was used to work out D and trimming. The profile shows some 170,000 clones, over 85% of them singletons. Trimming at V came to 6 bases and at J to 0 bases, leaving 8 bases not matched to a gene. The CDR3 runs to 15 residues. Germline V gene lookup returns CDR1 SGHNT and CDR2 YYREEE (reference sequence). Sequenced input: peripheral blood. The source of this sequence is a man in his fifties or sixties with active or convalescent COVID-19. The chain has TRBV5-4 and TRBJ1-1, with 7 bases matching TRBD1. The CDR3 protein is CASNPDREVNTEAFF. The DNA for the CDR3 is TGTGCCAGCAACCCCGACAGGGAAGTGAACACTGAAGCTTTCTTT.